Listed below are T cell receptor beta chains from one sample, sequenced in a study of control samples from healthy donors and cancer patients. The assay was immunoSEQ multiplex PCR, and TCRdb's table has in-frame clones only and misses some. The top ten hold 5% to 7% of the sample, which has roughly 80,000 clones, 70% to 90% seen once. The specimen sequenced was blood. These receptors were taken from a woman between 50 and 59 years old in good health. Each CDR3 is given with its conserved first and last residue. D genes are given only for firm matches. Clone size is given for some rows only: seen once, a few or many times, or a class if the clone is expanded.

J gene,D gene,V gene,clone size,CDR3 protein,CDR3 DNA
TRBJ1-1,NA,TRBV7-8,NA,CASSPGRSDEAFF,TGTGCCAGCAGCCCCGGACGGTCTGATGAAGCTTTCTTT
TRBJ2-6,NA,TRBV5-1,few,CASSLDKSGANVLTF,TGCGCCAGCAGCTTGGACAAATCTGGGGCCAACGTCCTGACTTTC
TRBJ2-7,NA,TRBV18,NA,CASSPRVGQPNDEQYF,TGTGCCAGCTCACCACGAGTTGGGCAGCCCAATGACGAGCAGTACTTC
TRBJ1-1,TRBD1,TRBV2,NA,CASSVDRVDTEAFF,TGTGCCAGCAGTGTAGACAGGGTAGACACTGAAGCTTTCTTT
TRBJ1-2,TRBD1,TRBV7-8,NA,CASSLWVGTGVYGYTF,TGTGCCAGCAGCTTATGGGTCGGGACAGGGGTGTATGGCTACACCTTC
TRBJ1-2,NA,TRBV7-9,NA,CASSLVPGYTF,TGTGCCAGCAGCTTAGTTCCTGGCTACACCTTC
TRBJ1-2,NA,TRBV11-2,NA,CASSPTFRVSYTF,TGTGCCAGCAGCCCTACATTTCGGGTTAGCTACACCTTC
TRBJ2-2,TRBD1,TRBV6-5,NA,CASSTLDRGTGELFF,TGTGCCAGCAGTACCTTAGACAGGGGGACCGGGGAGCTGTTTTTT
TRBJ1-2,NA,TRBV6-6,NA,CASREGIYGYTF,TGTGCCAGCAGAGAAGGGATCTATGGCTACACCTTC
TRBJ1-1,NA,TRBV5-1,NA,CASSLITGSEAFF,TGCGCCAGCAGCTTGATAACAGGTTCTGAAGCTTTCTTT
TRBJ1-2,NA,TRBV9,NA,CASSTGTNYGHTF,TGTGCCAGCTCCACCGGTACTAACTATGGCCACACCTTC
TRBJ1-2,NA,TRBV6-1,NA,CASSESGSNYGYTF,TGTGCCAGCAGTGAATCCGGCAGTAACTATGGCTACACCTTC
TRBJ1-5,TRBD1,TRBV19,NA,CASSILTGYQPQHF,TGTGCCAGTAGTATCTTGACAGGGTATCAGCCCCAGCATTTT
TRBJ1-4,NA,TRBV13,NA,CASSSGTTTNEKLFF,TGTGCCAGCAGCAGTGGGACGACAACTAATGAAAAACTGTTTTTT
TRBJ2-7,TRBD2,TRBV12-5,NA,CASVQTPSGDSYEQYF,TGTGCTAGTGTCCAGACCCCTAGCGGTGATTCCTACGAGCAGTACTTC
TRBJ1-5,TRBD1,TRBV3-1/TRBV3-2,NA,CASSQEGTGGSPQHF,TGTGCCAGCAGCCAAGAAGGGACAGGGGGAAGTCCCCAGCATTTT
TRBJ2-1,NA,TRBV27,once,CASSFLGSYNEQFF,TGTGCCAGCAGTTTCTTAGGCTCCTACAATGAGCAGTTCTTC
TRBJ1-3,TRBD1,TRBV29-1,NA,CSVVVAGGEISGNTIYF,TGCAGCGTTGTGGTAGCAGGGGGGGAGATTTCTGGAAACACCATATATTTT
TRBJ2-7,NA,TRBV2,once,CASSDSPYEQYF,TGTGCCAGCAGTGACAGCCCCTACGAGCAGTACTTC
TRBJ2-1,TRBD2,TRBV4-1,NA,CASSQELSGGESNNEQFF,TGCGCCAGCAGCCAAGAACTTAGCGGGGGGGAGTCTAACAATGAGCAGTTCTTC
TRBJ1-6,NA,TRBV4-2,NA,CASSQDLLLRNSPLHF,TGTGCCAGCAGCCAAGATCTGCTCCTGAGAAATTCACCCCTCCACTTT
TRBJ1-2,NA,TRBV12-3/TRBV12-4,NA,CASSAPGTYGYTF,TGTGCCAGCAGTGCTCCAGGGACCTATGGCTACACCTTC
TRBJ1-5,NA,TRBV11-2,once,CASSLSGEQPQHF,TGTGCCAGCAGCTTATCAGGGGAGCAGCCCCAGCATTTT
TRBJ2-1,NA,TRBV20-1,NA,CSASRGGYNEQFF,TGCAGTGCTAGTAGGGGGGGCTACAATGAGCAGTTCTTC
TRBJ2-3,NA,TRBV5-1,NA,CASSPTTDTQYF,TGCGCCAGCAGCCCTACCACAGATACGCAGTATTTT
TRBJ1-6,NA,TRBV21-1,NA,CASSKFVSWTDQGSPLHF,TGTGCCAGCAGCAAATTCGTAAGCTGGACAGATCAGGGTTCACCCCTCCACTTT
TRBJ1-1,NA,TRBV4-2,NA,CASSQVTVNTEAFF,TGTGCCAGCAGCCAAGTTACGGTGAACACTGAAGCTTTCTTT
TRBJ2-2,TRBD1,TRBV3-1/TRBV3-2,NA,CASSPPTGDSGELFF,TGTGCCAGCAGCCCCCCGACAGGGGACTCCGGGGAGCTGTTTTTT
TRBJ2-7,TRBD1,TRBV5-1,NA,CASSARDRAHEQYF,TGCGCCAGCAGCGCCCGGGACAGGGCCCACGAGCAGTACTTC
TRBJ1-4,NA,TRBV5-1,NA,CASAGSAGPPGPNEKLFF,TGCGCCAGCGCTGGGTCAGCCGGACCTCCCGGGCCTAATGAAAAACTGTTTTTT
TRBJ2-2,TRBD2,TRBV2,NA,CASSEGGGPGELFF,TGTGCCAGCAGTGAAGGGGGGGGACCCGGGGAGCTGTTTTTT
TRBJ2-3,NA,TRBV11-2,NA,CASTPRAGRSTDTQYF,TGTGCCAGCACCCCTCGGGCGGGGCGTAGCACAGATACGCAGTATTTT
TRBJ1-1,NA,TRBV5-1,NA,CASTHDRRNTEAFF,TGCGCCAGCACCCATGACAGGAGGAACACTGAAGCTTTCTTT
TRBJ2-1,TRBD2,TRBV20-1,NA,CSASPSGSSYNEQFF,TGCAGTGCTAGTCCTAGCGGAAGCTCCTACAATGAGCAGTTCTTC
TRBJ1-6,NA,TRBV28,NA,CASGSTGFNSPLHF,TGTGCCAGCGGGTCGACAGGCTTTAATTCACCCCTCCACTTT
TRBJ2-2,NA,TRBV6-5,once,CASSKLDTGELFF,TGTGCCAGCAGTAAACTAGACACCGGGGAGCTGTTTTTT
TRBJ1-1,NA,TRBV6-5,NA,CATVLIRSNEAFF,TGTGCCACCGTGTTAATTAGAAGCAATGAAGCTTTCTTT
TRBJ2-5,TRBD2,TRBV5-1,NA,CASSLGGLASQETQYF,TGCGCCAGCAGCTTGGGGGGACTAGCGTCCCAAGAGACCCAGTACTTC
TRBJ2-1,TRBD1,TRBV6-1,NA,CASSEFGTGNYNEQFF,TGTGCCAGCAGTGAATTCGGGACAGGGAATTACAATGAGCAGTTCTTC
TRBJ1-1,NA,TRBV5-1,NA,CASSLGGTPEAFF,TGCGCCAGCAGCTTGGGCGGGACTCCTGAAGCTTTCTTT
TRBJ2-1,NA,TRBV10-1,few,CASSGPGSSEQFF,TGCGCCAGCAGTGGTCCCGGGAGCTCTGAGCAGTTCTTC
TRBJ2-3,NA,TRBV2,NA,CASSESGATDTQYF,TGTGCCAGCAGTGAGAGCGGTGCCACAGATACGCAGTATTTT
TRBJ2-1,TRBD2,TRBV6-5,NA,CASNLAGGEQFF,TGTGCCAGCAACCTAGCGGGTGGAGAGCAGTTCTTC
TRBJ2-4,NA,TRBV30,NA,CAWSGDGDIQYF,TGTGCCTGGAGTGGCGATGGGGACATTCAGTACTTC
TRBJ2-7,NA,TRBV12-3/TRBV12-4,once,CASSSGWEQYF,TGTGCCAGCAGTTCCGGGTGGGAGCAGTACTTC
TRBJ1-5,NA,TRBV21-1,NA,CASTPLTRQGNQPQHF,TGTGCCAGCACCCCTCTTACGAGACAGGGCAATCAGCCCCAGCATTTT
TRBJ1-1,NA,TRBV27,NA,CASRSRTLSGTEAFF,TGTGCCAGCAGGTCGAGGACACTCTCGGGCACTGAAGCTTTCTTT
TRBJ1-2,TRBD1,TRBV9,NA,CASSVALKGAGGYTF,TGTGCCAGCAGCGTAGCTTTGAAGGGGGCGGGAGGCTACACCTTC
TRBJ1-1,NA,TRBV15,NA,CATSRVVASTEAFF,TGTGCCACCAGCAGAGTGGTCGCTAGCACTGAAGCTTTCTTT
TRBJ2-2,NA,TRBV12-5,NA,CASGLGLNTGELFF,TGTGCTAGTGGTTTGGGGCTAAACACCGGGGAGCTGTTTTTT
TRBJ1-2,NA,TRBV12-3/TRBV12-4,NA,CASRGLYGYTF,TGTGCCAGCAGAGGCCTCTATGGCTACACCTTC
TRBJ1-2,NA,TRBV6-5,NA,CASMKGPNYGYTF,TGTGCCAGTATGAAGGGACCGAACTATGGCTACACCTTC
TRBJ2-7,NA,TRBV12-3/TRBV12-4,NA,CASNRGSAEQYF,TGTGCCAGCAACCGGGGCTCCGCCGAGCAGTACTTC
TRBJ2-3,TRBD1,TRBV5-1,NA,CASSQDRVPDTQYF,TGCGCCAGCAGCCAGGACAGGGTCCCAGATACGCAGTATTTT
TRBJ1-3,TRBD1,TRBV10-3,few,CAIRTGQGRSGNTIYF,TGTGCCATCAGAACTGGACAGGGAAGGTCTGGAAACACCATATATTTT
TRBJ2-3,TRBD1,TRBV14,once,CASSQDTGGTDTQYF,TGTGCCAGCAGCCAAGATACAGGGGGCACAGATACGCAGTATTTT
TRBJ2-1,NA,TRBV4-1,few,CASDGNNEQFF,TGCGCCAGCGACGGGAACAATGAGCAGTTCTTC
TRBJ1-1,TRBD1,TRBV19,NA,CASIRQGGTGRAFF,TGTGCCAGTATCCGGCAAGGCGGGACAGGGAGAGCTTTCTTT
TRBJ1-1,NA,TRBV14,NA,CASSLGRGTEAFF,TGTGCCAGCAGCCTGGGCAGGGGCACTGAAGCTTTCTTT
TRBJ1-5,TRBD1,TRBV5-1,NA,CASSPGTGDLQPQHF,TGCGCCAGCAGCCCCGGGACAGGGGATCTCCAGCCCCAGCATTTT